The rows below give T cell receptor beta chains drawn from one sample of a study of blood T cell repertoires in COVID-19. Clones were read by immunoSEQ multiplex PCR, and TCRdb kept only the in-frame ones, dropping some. The sample lists about 49,000 clones, approximately 86% occurring once. The source material was peripheral blood. The receptor source for this set is a human donor in a cohort sampled during active COVID-19. The CDR3 runs from the conserved cysteine through the conserved F or W. A D gene is named only where the DNA matches it firmly.

cdr3_aa j_call v_call d_call
CASISRGRTEAFF TRBJ1-1 TRBV28 TRBD1
CASSYGLAGKETQYF TRBJ2-5 TRBV6-2/TRBV6-3 TRBD2
CASSLDSKRYNEQFF TRBJ2-1 TRBV11-3 -
CASRRQGAEGELFF TRBJ2-2 TRBV3-1/TRBV3-2 TRBD1
CASSLTVYEQYF TRBJ2-7 TRBV28 -
CASSRGQNEKLFF TRBJ1-4 TRBV14 TRBD1
CASSLSGLNYEQYF TRBJ2-7 TRBV5-1 TRBD2
CASGFAGELFF TRBJ2-2 TRBV12-5 -
CASRSGIREAFF TRBJ1-1 TRBV28 -
CASRPGTTSYEQYF TRBJ2-7 TRBV5-1 TRBD2
CASSSWTGQGTEAFF TRBJ1-1 TRBV6-2/TRBV6-3 TRBD1
CASSKLRANAGRDEQYF TRBJ2-7 TRBV21-1 -
CASSMMAVSTDTQYF TRBJ2-3 TRBV19 -
CASDTTGGDGYTF TRBJ1-2 TRBV2 TRBD1